A single sample is the source of the 31 T cell receptor beta chains below, sequenced in a study of human T cells and chemical hapten exposure. TCRdb reanalysed the RACE reads using MiXCR and keeps one entry per CDR3 protein. This table holds 35,000 to 55,000 distinct CDR3 sequences, roughly 9% found once. Described time point: patch test 2, 6 weeks after DPC sensitization. Treatment indicated: therapeutic diphenylcyclopropenone sensitization with weekly scalp DPC. Before extraction, the whole blood was not fractionated, and total RNA was taken from it. Sequenced material: whole blood, taken in connection with sensitization to the hapten diphenylcyclopropenone (DPC). These receptors all stem from a woman aged 25-40 years with alopecia areata. Some clones in this sample may be carry-over from other donors' samples.

Many counts were recorded for this clonotype. The chain uses TRBV12-3 or TRBV12-4 and TRBJ2-5, with D possibly being TRBD2 (5 bases). The ends were cut back, 5 bases at V and 7 bases at J, with 14 bases in the middle. The CDR3 length is 13 residues. CDR3 in amino acids: CASSLTGGGTQYF. The CDR3 DNA reads TGTGCCAGCAGTCTTACCGGAGGCGGGACCCAGTACTTC.

This chain joins TRBV7-3 and TRBJ2-7; D call uncertain. This CDR3 spans 14 amino acids. The V end lost 2 bases, the J end lost 2 bases, and 10 bases lay between the germline ends. Germline V CDR1 and CDR2: SGHTA, FQGTGA. The DNA for the CDR3 is TGTGCCAGCAGCTTAGATGGGTCGGCCTACGAGCAGTACTTC. This sequence encodes CASSLDGSAYEQYF.

The chain joins TRBV14 to TRBJ2-5, with TRBD2 matching over 12 bases. J was trimmed by 2 bases and V by 4 bases; bases with no gene match: 5. This CDR3 region has 16 residues. CDR1 is SGHDN and CDR2 is FVKESK in the germline V gene. This CDR3 is CASSPTSGGIQETQYF. CDR3 in DNA: TGTGCCAGCAGCCCTACTAGCGGGGGGATACAAGAGACCCAGTACTTC.

The chain employs TRBV20-1 and TRBJ2-3; weak D call: TRBD2 (6 bases). Per germline, CDR1 DFQATT and CDR2 SNEGSKA (reference sequence). Trimming stripped 0 bases from V and 4 bases from J, with 14 bases between. The CDR3 spans 15 residues. CDR3: CSARDGASVADTQYF. CDR3 bases: TGCAGTGCTAGAGATGGGGCTAGCGTGGCAGATACGCAGTATTTT.

V is TRBV5-1 and J is TRBJ1-2; no clear D. The CDR3 covers 13 residues. Germline CDR1 reads SGHRS; CDR2 reads YFSETQ. The V end was cut by 0 bases, the J end by 6 bases, with 9 bases between. The CDR3 here is CASSLAGSDGYTF. CDR3 in DNA: TGCGCCAGCAGCTTGGCCGGATCCGATGGCTACACCTTC. The variable domain in full, completed from reference TRBV5-1 and TRBJ1-2, reads KAGVTQTPRYLIKTRGQQVTLSCSPISGHRSVSWYQQTPGQGLQFLFEYFSETQRNKGNFPGRFSGRQFSNSRSEMNVSTLELGDSALYLCASSLAGSDGYTFGSGTRLTVV.

The chain has TRBV20-1 and TRBJ2-3; 9 nucleotides line up with TRBD1. Germline values: CDR1 DFQATT, CDR2 SNEGSKA (reference sequence). There are 14 residues in the CDR3. After removal of 6 bases from V and 11 bases from J, the junction contained 15 bases not matched to a gene. The CDR3 DNA reads TGCAGTGCCGCCGGGACAGGGTTAACTTCCATGCAGTATTTT. Its translation: CSAAGTGLTSMQYF.

The sample holds many counts of this clonotype. The rearrangement joins TRBV9 to TRBJ2-6; TRBD2 might be the D (5 bases). V was pared by 5 bases and J by 1 base, with 7 bases between. This CDR3 is 14 amino acids long. Germline V gene sequence: CDR1 SGDLS, CDR2 YYNGEE. For the CDR3, the DNA is TGTGCCAGCAGAGAGGGATCTGGGGCCAACGTCCTGACTTTC. This gives the protein CASREGSGANVLTF.

This clonotype has just a few counts. This rearrangement joins TRBV28 to TRBJ1-1, with a weak D call TRBD1 (5 bases). Germline V gene data show CDR1 as MDHEN and CDR2 as SYDVKM. The CDR3 length is 16 residues. V lost 4 bases, J lost 0 bases, and 15 bases lay in between. The CDR3: CASSSHEAGLNTEAFF. The CDR3 DNA is TGTGCCAGCAGTTCCCATGAGGCAGGGCTGAACACTGAAGCTTTCTTT.

This clonotype was seen at least ten times. This chain uses TRBV10-3 with TRBJ2-5, with D uncertain. There are 12 residues in the CDR3. V was trimmed by 6 bases and J by 5 bases, leaving 10 bases between them. Germline CDR1 ENHRY, CDR2 SYGVKD. The CDR3 reads CAIRDGLETQYF. For the CDR3, the DNA is TGTGCCATCAGGGACGGGTTGGAGACCCAGTACTTC.

In its sample, this clonotype was seen a few times. The chain joins TRBV7-6 to TRBJ2-2; 12 nucleotides match TRBD2. The CDR3 consists of 16 residues. The ends lost 5 bases at V and 3 bases at J; junction bases unmatched: 4. The germline V gene has CDR1 SGHVS and CDR2 FNYEAQ. The CDR3 DNA reads TGTGCCAGCAGCAAAAGACTAGCGGGGGACACCGGGGAGCTGTTTTTT. Protein sequence: CASSKRLAGDTGELFF.

This sequence joins TRBV6-2 or TRBV6-3 and TRBJ1-2; D remains ambiguous. Germline-derived CDR1 and CDR2 are MNHEY and SVGEGT. The length of the CDR3 is 13 residues. The V and J ends lost 6 bases and 4 bases respectively, with 12 bases between them. DNA for the CDR3: TGTGCCAGCAGCCCAGAACCCCTCTATGGCTACACCTTC. Protein: CASSPEPLYGYTF.

This clonotype was seen at least ten times. The genes are TRBV27 and TRBJ1-2, with D possibly matching TRBD1 (6 bases). Per the germline V gene, CDR1 is MNHEY and CDR2 is SMNVEV (reference sequence). The V end lost 1 base, the J end lost 6 bases, and 9 bases lay between the germline ends. The length of the CDR3 is 13 residues. The CDR3 here is CASSLLGDNGYTF. In DNA form, the CDR3 reads TGTGCCAGCAGTTTATTGGGGGACAATGGCTACACCTTC.

At least ten counts were recorded for this clonotype. The chain is built from TRBV7-9 and TRBJ2-6; either TRBD1 or TRBD2 may fit D (5 bases each). This CDR3 region has 19 residues. V lost 5 bases and J 4 bases, leaving 24 bases between the germline ends. The V gene's germline CDR1 is SEHNR and CDR2 FQNEAQ (reference sequence). The CDR3 sequence: CASSPPNRGLSGGANVLTF. CDR3 bases: TGTGCCAGCAGCCCGCCAAACCGGGGCCTGTCGGGAGGGGCCAACGTCCTGACTTTC.

This clonotype was seen a few times. The chain combines TRBV6-2 or TRBV6-3 with TRBJ1-1; D remains ambiguous. CDR3 size: 12 residues. The V gene lost 5 bases and the J gene lost 5 bases, with 9 bases spanning the gap. The germline V gene has CDR1 MNHEY and CDR2 SVGEGT. CDR3 in amino acids: CASSHPGTEAFF. The CDR3 DNA is TGTGCCAGCAGTCACCCGGGGACTGAAGCTTTCTTT.

The chain uses TRBV14 and TRBJ2-3; 10 bases are a match to TRBD2. The length of the CDR3 is 18 residues. The J segment lost 2 bases and the V segment lost 3 bases, leaving 11 bases of the junction unmatched. Germline V gives CDR1 SGHDN, CDR2 FVKESK. CDR3 in amino acids: CASSQGQGLALITDTQYF. Written as DNA, the CDR3 is TGTGCCAGCAGCCAGGGCCAGGGACTAGCGCTTATCACAGATACGCAGTATTTT. The whole variable domain, filled in from reference TRBV14 and TRBJ2-3, reads EAGVTQFPSHSVIEKGQTVTLRCDPISGHDNLYWYRRVMGKEIKFLLHFVKESKQDESGMPNNRFLAERTGGTYSTLKVQPAELEDSGVYFCASSQGQGLALITDTQYFGPGTRLTVL.

This clonotype has more than one count but fewer than ten. CDR3 in amino acids: CASSQAQVANYGYTF. CDR3 sequence (DNA): TGCGCCAGCAGCCAAGCCCAGGTAGCTAACTATGGCTACACCTTC. The rearrangement uses TRBV4-1 and TRBJ1-2, with D unclear. Per the germline V gene, CDR1 is MGHRA and CDR2 is YSYEKL. V was pared by 1 base and J by 0 bases, with 9 bases between. This CDR3 comprises 15 residues.

This clonotype showed up many times. The genes are TRBV9 and TRBJ1-2, with D perhaps TRBD1 (6 bases). Germline lookup yields CDR1 SGDLS and CDR2 YYNGEE. This CDR3 spans 16 amino acids. The germline V and J ends were trimmed by 4 bases and 7 bases, with 23 bases remaining between them. CDR3 nucleotides: TGTGCCAGCAGCCCAGCTGACGGGGGGCTGCTGCCTGGCTACACCTTC. This gives the protein CASSPADGGLLPGYTF. Filled out from reference TRBV9 and TRBJ1-2, the complete variable domain reads DSGVTQTPKHLITATGQRVTLRCSPRSGDLSVYWYQQSLDQGLQFLIQYYNGEERAKGNILERFSAQQFPDLHSELNLSSLELGDSALYFCASSPADGGLLPGYTFGSGTRLTVV.

This chain connects TRBV28 to TRBJ2-6, with a possible D match to TRBD2 (6 bases). V was shortened by 4 bases and J by 4 bases, with 11 bases between the two germline ends. There are 15 residues in the CDR3. CDR1 is MDHEN, CDR2 SYDVKM, per germline. CDR3 sequence reads: CASSSGLTGANVLTF. The CDR3 DNA reads TGTGCCAGCAGTTCGGGACTCACCGGGGCCAACGTCCTGACTTTC.

This clonotype has more than one count but fewer than ten. The chain joins TRBV28 to TRBJ1-1; TRBD1 is a possible D gene (5 bases). Germline V gene sequence: CDR1 MDHEN, CDR2 SYDVKM. The V end lost 5 bases, the J end lost 1 base, and 11 bases lay between the germline ends. The CDR3 totals 14 residues. The CDR3 DNA sequence: TGTGCCAGCAGTCTGGGACCGACGAACACTGAAGCTTTCTTT. Protein: CASSLGPTNTEAFF.

Comments on this clonotype: A much larger clone is a single base away; this may be a read error. The rearrangement uses TRBV30 and TRBJ1-2, with D uncertain. There are 13 residues in the CDR3. CDR1 and CDR2 from the germline V gene are GTSNPN and SVGIG (reference sequence). CDR3 region: CVWSLSGLNGYTF. The CDR3 DNA reads TGTGTCTGGAGTCTCAGCGGGTTAAATGGCTACACCTTC.

This clonotype was detected only a few times. The chain carries TRBV20-1 and TRBJ2-1; weak D call: TRBD2 (6 bases). CDR1 DFQATT and CDR2 SNEGSKA come from the germline V gene (reference sequence). Trimming took 2 bases from V and 7 from J, leaving 18 bases between them. CDR3 size: 15 residues. DNA of the CDR3: TGCAGTGCTAGACCCCGGGGGTTATCAGTGAATGAGCAGTTCTTC. Residues: CSARPRGLSVNEQFF.

The table lists this clonotype with many counts. The chain recombines TRBV9 with TRBJ2-6; the D gene is possibly TRBD1 (6 bases). Germline V gene lookup returns CDR1 SGDLS and CDR2 YYNGEE. V was shortened by 4 bases and J by 0 bases, with 11 bases between the two germline ends. The CDR3 sequence is 16 residues long. CDR3 coding DNA: TGTGCCAGCAGCCCCACACAGGGCTCTGGGGCCAACGTCCTGACTTTC. Its protein product is CASSPTQGSGANVLTF.

This clonotype was recorded at least ten times. The chain employs TRBV28 and TRBJ1-2, with D uncertain. This CDR3 comprises 12 residues. Germline V lookup: CDR1 MDHEN, CDR2 SYDVKM. V lost 8 bases, J lost 4 bases, and 11 bases lay in between. CDR3 in amino acids: CASRAGGYGYTF. The CDR3 nucleotides are TGTGCCAGCCGGGCGGGCGGCTATGGCTACACCTTC.

This clonotype showed up many times. This chain joins TRBV5-4 and TRBJ2-7; 8 bases agree with TRBD1. The V and J ends lost 7 bases and 1 base, in that order; junction bases with no gene match: 7. Per the germline V gene, CDR1 is SGHNT and CDR2 is YYREEE (reference sequence). The CDR3 contains 14 residues. The CDR3 DNA is TGTGCCAGCGGACCTGACAGGGGTTCCTACGAGCAGTACTTC. Amino acids: CASGPDRGSYEQYF.

In its sample, this clonotype was seen once. V is TRBV28 and J is TRBJ2-1, with 9 nucleotides matching TRBD2. J gave up 10 bases and V 4 bases, and 5 bases lay outside the gene matches. Germline CDR1 and CDR2: MDHEN and SYDVKM. This CDR3 contains 13 residues. The CDR3 DNA reads TGTGCCAGCAGTTGGCTAGCGGGAAGCGAGCAGTTCTTC. As protein: CASSWLAGSEQFF.

In its sample, this clonotype was seen a few times. V gene TRBV5-1 combines with J gene TRBJ2-5; D is undetermined. This CDR3 is 15 amino acids long. CDR1 SGHRS and CDR2 YFSETQ come from the germline V gene. V lost 1 base to trimming and J lost 4 bases, with 14 bases between them. The CDR3 DNA follows: TGCGCCAGCAGCTTGCTTACGGGTGGAAGAGAGACCCAGTACTTC. Translation gives CASSLLTGGRETQYF.

This clonotype was counted at least ten times. The chain couples TRBV20-1 to TRBJ1-1; D gene uncertain. Germline CDR1 reads DFQATT; CDR2 reads SNEGSKA (reference sequence). The germline V and J ends were trimmed by 5 bases and 0 bases, with 4 bases remaining between them. The CDR3 runs to 11 residues. CDR3 DNA sequence: TGCAGTGCTGGAGTGAACACTGAAGCTTTCTTT. It specifies CSAGVNTEAFF.

This clonotype was seen many times. The chain combines TRBV19 with TRBJ1-1, with unresolved D. The V end was cut by 2 bases, the J end by 1 base, with 8 bases between. The CDR3 consists of 14 residues. Germline V gives CDR1 LNHDA, CDR2 SQIVND (reference sequence). CDR3: CASSITGGNTEAFF. In DNA form, the CDR3 reads TGTGCCAGTAGTATAACGGGTGGGAACACTGAAGCTTTCTTT.

The chain couples TRBV21-1 to TRBJ2-3; the table's D call, TRBD1, has no DNA check behind it. TRBV21-1 is labeled a pseudogene. This CDR3 has 17 amino acids. The CDR3, as DNA: TGTGCCAGCAGCAAAGAGAGGCGGGGGGCTAGCACAGATACGCAGTATTTT. Encoded protein: CASSKERRGASTDTQYF.

This clonotype was picked up many times. The V call is TRBV28, the J call TRBJ2-4; tentative D call: TRBD1 (5 bases). V gave up 7 bases and J gave up 4 bases, with 17 bases separating them. This CDR3 has 15 residues. CDR1 is MDHEN, CDR2 SYDVKM, per germline. The CDR3 is CASISRGKGKNIQYF. CDR3 DNA: TGTGCCAGCATTTCAAGGGGTAAAGGGAAAAACATTCAGTACTTC.

In this sample, this clonotype turned up many times. The rearrangement links TRBV2 to TRBJ2-1; 11 bases are a match to TRBD2. V lost 8 bases to trimming and J lost 4 bases; unmatched junction nucleotides: 10. Per germline, CDR1 SNHLY and CDR2 FYNNEI. CDR3 size: 16 residues. CDR3 DNA: TGTGCCAGCTGCCGTAGACTAGCGGGGCTTTACAATGAGCAGTTCTTC. Protein: CASCRRLAGLYNEQFF. Together with reference TRBV2 and TRBJ2-1, the CDR3 gives the full variable domain: EPEVTQTPSHQVTQMGQEVILRCVPISNHLYFYWYRQILGQKVEFLVSFYNNEISEKSEIFDDQFSVERPDGSNFTLKIRSTKLEDSAMYFCASCRRLAGLYNEQFFGPGTRLTVL.